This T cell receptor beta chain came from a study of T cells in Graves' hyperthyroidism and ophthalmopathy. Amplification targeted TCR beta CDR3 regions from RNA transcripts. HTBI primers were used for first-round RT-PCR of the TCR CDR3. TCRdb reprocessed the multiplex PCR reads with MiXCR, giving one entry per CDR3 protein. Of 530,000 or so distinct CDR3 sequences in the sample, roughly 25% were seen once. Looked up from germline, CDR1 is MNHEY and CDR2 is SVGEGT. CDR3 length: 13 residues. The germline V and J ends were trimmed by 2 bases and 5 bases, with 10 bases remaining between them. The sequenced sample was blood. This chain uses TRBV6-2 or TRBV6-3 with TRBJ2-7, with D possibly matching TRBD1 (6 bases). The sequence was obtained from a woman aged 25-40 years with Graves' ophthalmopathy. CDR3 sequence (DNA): TGTGCCAGCAGTTACAAATACAGGGACGAGCAGTACTTC. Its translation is CASSYKYRDEQYF.